The 8 T cell receptor beta chains below all came from one sample that was sequenced in a study of cytomegalovirus exposure and HLA in healthy donors. The method was immunoSEQ multiplex PCR; TCRdb's version includes in-frame clones alone and lacks a portion of them. Of tens of thousands of clones in the sample, around 96% are singletons; the top ten hold approximately 10%. The sequenced material came from PBMCs. These receptors all come from a man aged 25 to 40 in good health and CMV-seropositive.

The chain is built from TRBV5-4 and TRBJ2-3; TRBD2 matches 8 bases. Germline values: CDR1 SGHNT, CDR2 YYREEE (reference sequence). The trim removed 0 bases at V and 0 bases at J, leaving 3 bases unmatched. This CDR3 is 16 amino acids long. CDR3: CASSLGASGSTDTQYF. For the CDR3, the DNA is TGTGCCAGCAGCTTGGGGGCTAGCGGGAGCACAGATACGCAGTATTTT. The whole variable domain, filled in from reference TRBV5-4 and TRBJ2-3, reads ETGVTQSPTHLIKTRGQQVTLRCSSQSGHNTVSWYQQALGQGPQFIFQYYREEENGRGNFPPRFSGLQFPNYSSELNVNALELDDSALYLCASSLGASGSTDTQYFGPGTRLTVL.

The chain carries TRBV7-2 and TRBJ1-1; D not resolved. This CDR3 region has 12 residues. CDR1 is SGHTA and CDR2 is FQGNSA in the germline V gene. Trimming took off 5 bases at V and 6 bases at J, with 10 bases between the two ends. The CDR3 sequence: CASSHDTPEAFF. The CDR3, as DNA: TGTGCCAGCAGCCACGACACGCCTGAAGCTTTCTTT.

V is TRBV6-5 and J is TRBJ2-2; no clear D. The germline V gene has CDR1 MNHEY and CDR2 SVGAGI. The length of the CDR3 is 14 residues. The V gene lost 5 bases and the J gene lost 4 bases, with 11 bases spanning the gap. DNA for the CDR3: TGTGCCAGCAGTCTCCTTCGGGTCACCGGGGAGCTGTTTTTT. It is translated as CASSLLRVTGELFF.

V is TRBV1 and J is TRBJ2-1; the table gives TRBD2 as D, unverified against the DNA. TRBV1 has pseudogene status. There are 15 residues in the CDR3. The chain's CDR3 is CTSSPTNPSYNEQFF. The CDR3 nucleotides are TGCACCAGCAGTCCAACTAATCCCTCCTACAATGAGCAGTTCTTC.

The rearrangement uses TRBV28 and TRBJ2-6; D is unclear. Trimming took off 6 bases at V and 0 bases at J, with 12 bases between the two ends. The CDR3 contains 16 residues. Germline CDR1 is MDHEN and CDR2 is SYDVKM. The CDR3 DNA sequence: TGTGCCAGCAGCCGGAGTCAGTCCTCTGGGGCCAACGTCCTGACTTTC. Translating it yields CASSRSQSSGANVLTF.

This chain links TRBV29-1 with TRBJ1-2; D is possibly TRBD1 (5 bases). Germline lookup yields CDR1 SQVTM and CDR2 ANQGSEA. This CDR3 spans 13 amino acids. Trimming cost V 7 bases and J 8 bases, with 20 bases left between them. This CDR3 is CSGGFQGLGGYTF. The CDR3 DNA sequence: TGCAGCGGGGGCTTCCAGGGCCTGGGGGGCTACACCTTC.

V usage is TRBV7-9 and J usage is TRBJ1-2; D is perhaps TRBD1 (6 bases). CDR1 is SEHNR and CDR2 is FQNEAQ in the germline V gene (reference sequence). The CDR3 has 14 residues. Between the trimmed V and J ends, which lost 6 bases and 8 bases, there was a span of 19 bases. In nucleotides, the CDR3 is TGTGCCAGCAGACCGCCGGGACAAATTCCCGGCTACACCTTC. Its protein is CASRPPGQIPGYTF.

The rearrangement uses TRBV7-8 and TRBJ2-7, with TRBD2 matching over 7 bases. The J segment lost 1 base and the V segment lost 5 bases, leaving 14 bases of the junction unmatched. Germline values: CDR1 SGHVS, CDR2 FQNEAQ. The CDR3 length is 17 residues. CDR3 sequence: CASSPAGASANSYEQYF. CDR3 sequence (DNA): TGTGCCAGCAGCCCGGCGGGAGCATCCGCAAATTCCTACGAGCAGTACTTC.